Below, 11 T cell receptor beta chains from the same sample are listed, as sequenced in a study of molecular identifiers for immune sequencing clone quantification. TCRdb redid the calling of the PCR reads with MiXCR, one entry per CDR3 protein. The sample lists approximately 630,000 distinct CDR3 sequences, 25% occurring once. The sample was naive CD8+ T cells from blood, with Jurkat cell RNA spiked in. Subset defined: FACS-sorted CD8+CD4-CCR7+CD45RA+ naive T cells. These receptors were obtained from a human donor in good health. Some libraries in this study had Jurkat cell RNA spiked in.

This clonotype showed up just once. A read error may account for a junction end that differs from germline. The chain joins TRBV11-1 to TRBJ1-1, with a possible D match to TRBD1 (5 bases). Germline CDR1 and CDR2: SGHAT and FQDESV (reference sequence). This CDR3 has 13 amino acids. CDR3 in DNA: TGTGCCAGCAGTATGACAGTGAACTCTGAAGCTTTCTTT. The encoded protein is CASSMTVNSEAFF.

The V gene is TRBV6-1, the J gene TRBJ2-1; the D is unclear. The CDR3 is made up of 14 amino acids. Germline CDR1 and CDR2: MNHNS and SASEGT. V dropped 7 bases and J dropped 0 bases, with 10 bases sitting between them. CDR3 coding DNA: TGTGCCAGCACCGATGCGAGCTCCTACAATGAGCAGTTCTTC. This encodes CASTDASSYNEQFF.

This clonotype was detected a few times. V usage is TRBV7-6 and J usage is TRBJ1-1, with TRBD1 identical over 8 bases. Germline V gives CDR1 SGHVS, CDR2 FNYEAQ. Trimming cost V 3 bases and J 1 base; bases outside gene matches: 10. This CDR3 spans 17 amino acids. This CDR3 is CASSLRTGFMQNTEAFF. Written as DNA, the CDR3 is TGTGCCAGCAGCTTGCGGACAGGGTTTATGCAGAACACTGAAGCTTTCTTT. The variable domain in full, with the rest retrieved from reference TRBV7-6 and TRBJ1-1, is GAGVSQSPRYKVTKRGQDVALRCDPISGHVSLYWYRQALGQGPEFLTYFNYEAQQDKSGLPNDRFSAERPEGSISTLTIQRTEQRDSAMYRCASSLRTGFMQNTEAFFGQGTRLTVV.

Details on this clonotype: A much larger clone is a single base away; this may be a read error. This chain joins TRBV4-3 and TRBJ2-3; possibly TRBD2 for D (5 bases). Germline V gene data show CDR1 as LGHNA and CDR2 as YSLEER. V was clipped by 3 bases and J by 8 bases, with 21 bases between them. CDR3 length: 16 residues. CDR3 sequence (DNA): TGCGCCAGCAGCCATGAACCGGGAACTAACATAGGTACGCAGTATTTT. This gives the protein CASSHEPGTNIGTQYF.

Only a few counts were recorded for this clonotype. This chain connects TRBV30 to TRBJ1-6; no firm D call. CDR3 length: 13 residues. Germline CDR1 is GTSNPN and CDR2 is SVGIG (reference sequence). V lost 4 bases and J 0 bases, leaving 4 bases between the germline ends. This CDR3 is CAWIVSYNSPLHF. For the CDR3, the DNA is TGTGCCTGGATCGTCTCCTATAATTCACCCCTCCACTTT.

This clonotype was observed a handful of times. The chain carries TRBV11-2 and TRBJ2-1; D not certain. Germline assignment: CDR1 SGHAT and CDR2 FQNNGV. The V end lost 0 bases, the J end lost 1 base, and 13 bases lay between the germline ends. The CDR3 runs 17 residues. The chain's CDR3 is CASSLDPPLGSYNEQFF. The CDR3 region has the DNA TGTGCCAGCAGCTTAGACCCCCCGTTAGGGTCCTACAATGAGCAGTTCTTC. The full variable domain, completed using reference TRBV11-2 and TRBJ2-1, is EAGVAQSPRYKIIEKRQSVAFWCNPISGHATLYWYQQILGQGPKLLIQFQNNGVVDDSQLPKDRFSAERLKGVDSTLKIQPAKLEDSAVYLCASSLDPPLGSYNEQFFGPGTRLTVL.

The rearrangement uses TRBV7-8 and TRBJ1-2, with D possibly TRBD1 on 6 matching bases. The ends were cut back, 5 bases at V and 7 bases at J, with 11 bases in the middle. The CDR3 is 12 residues long. CDR1 SGHVS and CDR2 FQNEAQ come from the germline V gene. The CDR3 is CASSVQGSGYTF. CDR3 in DNA: TGTGCCAGCAGCGTACAGGGATCTGGCTACACCTTC.

This clonotype was seen many times. This chain uses TRBV7-9 with TRBJ2-7, with 11 bases identical to TRBD2. The CDR3 is made up of 19 amino acids. V lost 5 bases and J lost 2; bases outside the gene matches: 17. Germline CDR1 reads SEHNR; CDR2 reads FQNEAQ (reference sequence). This chain's CDR3 is CASSRGGLAGGSSAYEQYF. DNA of the CDR3: TGTGCCAGCAGCCGAGGAGGGCTAGCGGGAGGATCGAGTGCCTACGAGCAGTACTTC.

In regard to this clonotype: This may be a read error: a much more frequent sequence differs by one nucleotide. The chain links TRBV5-1 to TRBJ2-5; 12 nucleotides line up with TRBD2. This CDR3 is built from 13 residues. Germline V lookup: CDR1 SGHRS, CDR2 YFSETQ. The CDR3 DNA reads TGCGCCAGCAGTTGGACTAGCGGGGAGACCCCGTACTTC. Its protein is CASSWTSGETPYF.

The CDR3 spells CAISESDWDSNQPQHF. The CDR3 region has the DNA TGTGCCATCAGTGAGTCGGATTGGGATAGCAATCAGCCCCAGCATTTT. This chain joins TRBV10-3 and TRBJ1-5, with D unresolved. Per the germline V gene, CDR1 is ENHRY and CDR2 is SYGVKD. The V and J ends lost 0 bases and 0 bases respectively, with 9 bases between them. The CDR3 spans 16 residues.

For this clonotype: At one end, the junction sequence differs from germline, possibly due to a read error. The V call is TRBV5-1, the J call TRBJ2-7; 7 bases agree with TRBD1. The CDR3 is made up of 15 amino acids. From germline, CDR1 is SGHRS and CDR2 YFSETQ. In DNA, the CDR3 is TGCGCCAGCGGCTTGGAGGCAGGGGGCTCCTACGAGCAGTACTTC. It translates to CASGLEAGGSYEQYF.